This T cell receptor beta chain was observed in a study of T-cell reconstitution after alpha-beta-depleted transplantation in children. For TCRbeta, the library was prepared with unique molecular identifiers. TCRdb called the PCR reads again in MiXCR, with one record for every CDR3 protein. The sample carries 200,000 to 250,000 distinct CDR3 sequences, 12% recorded once. V lost 5 bases, J lost 5 bases, and 11 bases stayed unmatched. Germline values: CDR1 MDHEN, CDR2 SYDVKM. CDR3 length equals 15 residues. This clonotype was counted at least ten times. This clonotype was obtained from a human donor who donated a stem cell graft to a child with acute lymphoblastic leukemia. The genes are TRBV28 and TRBJ2-5; the match to TRBD1 covers 7 bases. The sample here was PBMCs from the stem cell graft donor, taken from the stem cell graft. The CDR3 loop reads CASSAGTARRETQYF. CDR3 DNA: TGTGCCAGCAGTGCCGGGACAGCGCGAAGGGAGACCCAGTACTTC.